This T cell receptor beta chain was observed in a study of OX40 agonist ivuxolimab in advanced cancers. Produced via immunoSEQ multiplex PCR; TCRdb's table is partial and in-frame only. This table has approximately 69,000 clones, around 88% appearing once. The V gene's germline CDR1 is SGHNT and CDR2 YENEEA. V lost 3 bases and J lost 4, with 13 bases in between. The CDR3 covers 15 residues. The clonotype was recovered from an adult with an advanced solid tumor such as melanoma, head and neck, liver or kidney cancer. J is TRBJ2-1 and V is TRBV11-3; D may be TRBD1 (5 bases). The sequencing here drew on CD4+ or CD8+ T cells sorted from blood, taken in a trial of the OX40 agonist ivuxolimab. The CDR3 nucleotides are TGTGCCAGCAGCTTCGAAGGGGCGAGTTACAATGAGCAGTTCTTC. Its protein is CASSFEGASYNEQFF.